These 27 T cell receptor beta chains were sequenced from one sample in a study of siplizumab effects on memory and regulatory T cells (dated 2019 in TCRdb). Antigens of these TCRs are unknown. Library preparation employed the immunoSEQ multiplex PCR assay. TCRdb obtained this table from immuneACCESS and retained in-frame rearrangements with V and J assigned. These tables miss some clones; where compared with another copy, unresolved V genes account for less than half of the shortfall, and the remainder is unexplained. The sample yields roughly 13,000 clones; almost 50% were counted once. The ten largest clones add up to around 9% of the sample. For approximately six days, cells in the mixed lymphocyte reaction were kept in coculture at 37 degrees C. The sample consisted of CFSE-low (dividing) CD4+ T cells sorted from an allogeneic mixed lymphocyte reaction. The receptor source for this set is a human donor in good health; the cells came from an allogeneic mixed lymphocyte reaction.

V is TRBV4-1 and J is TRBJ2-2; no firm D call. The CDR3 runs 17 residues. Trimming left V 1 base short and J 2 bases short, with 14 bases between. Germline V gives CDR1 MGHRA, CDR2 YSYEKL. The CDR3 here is CASSQGSGADNTGELFF. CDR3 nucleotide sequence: TGCGCCAGCAGCCAAGGTTCAGGAGCAGACAACACCGGGGAGCTGTTTTTT.

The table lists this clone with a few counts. The CDR3 is CASGGNTGAGELFF. CDR3 sequence (DNA): TGTGCCAGCGGAGGAAACACCGGAGCCGGGGAGCTGTTTTTT. The chain couples TRBV18 to TRBJ2-2, with a tentative D call TRBD2 (5 bases). Trimming took 8 bases from V and 6 from J, leaving 16 bases between them. The CDR3 extends over 14 amino acids. Per germline, CDR1 KGHSH and CDR2 LQKENI.

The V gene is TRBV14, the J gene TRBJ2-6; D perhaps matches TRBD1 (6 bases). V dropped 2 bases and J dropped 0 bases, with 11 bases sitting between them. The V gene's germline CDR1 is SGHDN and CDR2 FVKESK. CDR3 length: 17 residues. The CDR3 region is CASSQRTGFSGANVLTF. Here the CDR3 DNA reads TGTGCCAGCAGCCAAAGAACAGGGTTCTCTGGGGCCAACGTCCTGACTTTC.

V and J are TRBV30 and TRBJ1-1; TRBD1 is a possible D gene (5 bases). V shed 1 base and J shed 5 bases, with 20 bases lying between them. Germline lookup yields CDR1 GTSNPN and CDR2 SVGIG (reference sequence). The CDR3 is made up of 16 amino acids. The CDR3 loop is CAWSETGRGSKTEAFF. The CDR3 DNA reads TGTGCCTGGAGTGAGACCGGTCGGGGGAGTAAAACTGAAGCTTTCTTT.

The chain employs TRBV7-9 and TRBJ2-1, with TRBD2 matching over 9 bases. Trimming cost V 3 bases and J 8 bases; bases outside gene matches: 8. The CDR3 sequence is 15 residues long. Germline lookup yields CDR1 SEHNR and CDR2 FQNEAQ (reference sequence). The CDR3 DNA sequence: TGTGCCAGCAGCTTCCGACTAGCGGAGGGGGATGAGCAGTTCTTC. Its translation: CASSFRLAEGDEQFF.

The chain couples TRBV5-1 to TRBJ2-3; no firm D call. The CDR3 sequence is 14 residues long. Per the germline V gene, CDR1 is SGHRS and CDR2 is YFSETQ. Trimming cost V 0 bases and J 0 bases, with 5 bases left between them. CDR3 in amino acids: CASSLGTSTDTQYF. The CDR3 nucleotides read TGCGCCAGCAGCTTGGGTACTAGCACAGATACGCAGTATTTT.

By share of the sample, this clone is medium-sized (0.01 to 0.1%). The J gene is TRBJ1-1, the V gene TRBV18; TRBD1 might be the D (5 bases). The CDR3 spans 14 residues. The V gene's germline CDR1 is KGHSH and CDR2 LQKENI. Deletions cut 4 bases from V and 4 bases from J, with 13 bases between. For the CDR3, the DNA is TGTGCCAGCTCACTACAGAAAGGGGTCACTGAAGCTTTCTTT. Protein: CASSLQKGVTEAFF.

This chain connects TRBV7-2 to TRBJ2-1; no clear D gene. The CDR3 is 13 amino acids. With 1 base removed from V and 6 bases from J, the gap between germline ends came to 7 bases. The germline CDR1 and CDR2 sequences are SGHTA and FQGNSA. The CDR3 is CASSLDRTNEQFF. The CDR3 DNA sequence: TGTGCCAGCAGCTTAGACCGGACCAATGAGCAGTTCTTC.

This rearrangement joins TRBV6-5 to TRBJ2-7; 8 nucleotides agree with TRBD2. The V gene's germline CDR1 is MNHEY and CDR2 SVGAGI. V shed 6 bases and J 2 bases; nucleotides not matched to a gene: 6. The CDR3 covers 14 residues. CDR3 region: CASSPGGRTYEQYF. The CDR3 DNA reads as TGTGCCAGCAGCCCGGGGGGGCGGACCTACGAGCAGTACTTC.

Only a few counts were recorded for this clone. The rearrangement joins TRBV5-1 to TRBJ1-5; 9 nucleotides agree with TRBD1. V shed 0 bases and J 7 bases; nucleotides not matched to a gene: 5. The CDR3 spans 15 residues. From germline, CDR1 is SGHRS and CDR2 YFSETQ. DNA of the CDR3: TGCGCCAGCAGCTTGGACAGGGGGCAGGGGCAGCCCCAGCATTTT. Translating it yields CASSLDRGQGQPQHF.

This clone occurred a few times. The CDR3 region has the DNA TGCGCCAGCAGCTTGGGGGGCAGGGGGCCCTTGGCTTACGAGCAGTACTTC. It specifies CASSLGGRGPLAYEQYF. The chain carries TRBV5-1 and TRBJ2-7, with TRBD1 matching over 8 bases. CDR3 size: 17 residues. J was trimmed by 4 bases and V by 0 bases; bases with no gene match: 12. Germline assignment: CDR1 SGHRS and CDR2 YFSETQ.

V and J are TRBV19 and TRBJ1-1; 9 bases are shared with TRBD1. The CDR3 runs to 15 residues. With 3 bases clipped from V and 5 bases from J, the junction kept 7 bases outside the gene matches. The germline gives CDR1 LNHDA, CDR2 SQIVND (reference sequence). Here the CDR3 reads CASSIGGQGRTEAFF. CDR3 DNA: TGTGCCAGTAGTATCGGGGGACAGGGTAGAACTGAAGCTTTCTTT.

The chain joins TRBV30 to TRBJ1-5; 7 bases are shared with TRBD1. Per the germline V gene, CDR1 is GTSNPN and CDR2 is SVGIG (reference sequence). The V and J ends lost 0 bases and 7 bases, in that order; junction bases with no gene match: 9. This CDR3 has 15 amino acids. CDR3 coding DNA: TGTGCCTGGAGTGTCGGGGGGTTCAGGGGGCAGCCCCAGCATTTT. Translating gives CAWSVGGFRGQPQHF.

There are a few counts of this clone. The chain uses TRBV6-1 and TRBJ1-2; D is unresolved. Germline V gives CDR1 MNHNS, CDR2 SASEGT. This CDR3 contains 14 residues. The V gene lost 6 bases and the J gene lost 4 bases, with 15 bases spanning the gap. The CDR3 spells CASSAPSGAYGYTF. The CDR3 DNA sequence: TGTGCCAGCAGCGCCCCATCTGGAGCCTATGGCTACACCTTC.

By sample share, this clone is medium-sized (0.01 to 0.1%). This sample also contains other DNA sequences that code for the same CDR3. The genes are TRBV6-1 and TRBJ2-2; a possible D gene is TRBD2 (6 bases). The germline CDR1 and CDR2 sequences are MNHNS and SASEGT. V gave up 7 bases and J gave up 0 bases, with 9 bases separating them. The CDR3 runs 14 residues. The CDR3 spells CASKEGTNTGELFF. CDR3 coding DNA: TGTGCCAGCAAGGAGGGGACGAACACCGGGGAGCTGTTTTTT.

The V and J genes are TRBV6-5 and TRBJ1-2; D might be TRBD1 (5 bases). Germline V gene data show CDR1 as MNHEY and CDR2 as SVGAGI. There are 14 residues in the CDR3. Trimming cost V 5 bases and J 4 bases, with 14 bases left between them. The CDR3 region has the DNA TGTGCCAGCAGTCGGGACGGAGGACCCTATGGCTACACCTTC. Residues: CASSRDGGPYGYTF.

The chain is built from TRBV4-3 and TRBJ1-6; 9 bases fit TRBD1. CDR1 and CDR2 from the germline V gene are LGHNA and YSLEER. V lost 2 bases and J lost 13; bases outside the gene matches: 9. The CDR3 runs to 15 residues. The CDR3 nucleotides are TGCGCCAGCAGCCAACACGGACAGGGGCTACGGCCCCTCCACTTT. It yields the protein CASSQHGQGLRPLHF.

The CDR3 DNA reads TGTGCCAGCAGTTACTTTTCCGGGATTGACACTGAAGCTTTCTTT. It encodes CASSYFSGIDTEAFF. This chain connects TRBV6-5 to TRBJ1-1; D is ambiguous. This CDR3 region has 15 residues. Germline V CDR1 and CDR2: MNHEY, SVGAGI. V was cut by 1 base and J by 3 bases, with 12 bases left in between.

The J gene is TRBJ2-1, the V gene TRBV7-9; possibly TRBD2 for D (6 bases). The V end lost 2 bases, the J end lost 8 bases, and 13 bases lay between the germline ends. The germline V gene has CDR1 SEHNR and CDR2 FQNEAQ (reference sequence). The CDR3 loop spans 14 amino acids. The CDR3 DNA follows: TGTGCCAGCAGCTTAACCGGGAGTTTCTATGAGCAGTTCTTC. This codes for CASSLTGSFYEQFF. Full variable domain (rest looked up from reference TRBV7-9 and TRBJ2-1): DTGVSQNPRHKITKRGQNVTFRCDPISEHNRLYWYRQTLGQGPEFLTYFQNEAQLEKSRLLSDRFSAERPKGSFSTLEIQRTEQGDSAMYLCASSLTGSFYEQFFGPGTRLTVL.

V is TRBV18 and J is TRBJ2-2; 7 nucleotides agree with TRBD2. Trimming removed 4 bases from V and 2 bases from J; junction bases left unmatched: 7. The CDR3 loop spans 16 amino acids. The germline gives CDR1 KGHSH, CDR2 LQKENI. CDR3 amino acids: CASSLGAGSNTGELFF. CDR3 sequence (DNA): TGTGCCAGCTCACTAGGAGCGGGAAGTAACACCGGGGAGCTGTTTTTT.

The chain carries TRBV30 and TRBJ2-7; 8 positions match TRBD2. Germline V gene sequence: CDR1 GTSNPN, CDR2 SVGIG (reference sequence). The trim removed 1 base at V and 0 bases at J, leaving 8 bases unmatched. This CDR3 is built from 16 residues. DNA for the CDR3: TGTGCCTGGAGTGCTGGTCAGCGGGGGAGCTCCTACGAGCAGTACTTC. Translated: CAWSAGQRGSSYEQYF. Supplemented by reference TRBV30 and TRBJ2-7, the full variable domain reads SQTIHQWPATLVQPVGSPLSLECTVEGTSNPNLYWYRQAAGRGLQLLFYSVGIGQISSEVPQNLSASRPQDRQFILSSKKLLLSDSGFYLCAWSAGQRGSSYEQYFGPGTRLTVT.

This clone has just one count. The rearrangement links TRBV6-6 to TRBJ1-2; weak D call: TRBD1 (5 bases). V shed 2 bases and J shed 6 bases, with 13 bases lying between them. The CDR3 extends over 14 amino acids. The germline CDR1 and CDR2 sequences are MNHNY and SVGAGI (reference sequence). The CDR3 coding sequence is TGTGCCAGCAGTTACCGGGACGCCCGACATGGCTACACCTTC. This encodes CASSYRDARHGYTF.

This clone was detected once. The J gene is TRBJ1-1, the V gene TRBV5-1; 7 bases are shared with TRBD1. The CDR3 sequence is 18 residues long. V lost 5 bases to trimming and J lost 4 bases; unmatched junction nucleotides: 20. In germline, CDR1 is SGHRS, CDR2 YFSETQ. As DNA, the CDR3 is TGCGCCAGCAGTAAGTCCCTAGGGGGCTTCACCTGGGGCACTGAAGCTTTCTTT. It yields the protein CASSKSLGGFTWGTEAFF.

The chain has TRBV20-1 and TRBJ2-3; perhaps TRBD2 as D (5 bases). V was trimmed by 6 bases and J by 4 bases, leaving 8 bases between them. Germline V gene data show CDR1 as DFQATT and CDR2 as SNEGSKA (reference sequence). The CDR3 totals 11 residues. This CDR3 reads CSAELADTQYF. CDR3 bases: TGCAGTGCGGAACTAGCAGATACGCAGTATTTT.

The CDR3 nucleotides are TGTGCCTGGACCTATAAAGGTAATCAGCCCCAGCATTTT. Translation: CAWTYKGNQPQHF. The chain joins TRBV30 to TRBJ1-5; D not certain. Germline V gives CDR1 GTSNPN, CDR2 SVGIG (reference sequence). With 4 bases removed from V and 4 bases from J, the gap between germline ends came to 11 bases. There are 13 residues in the CDR3.

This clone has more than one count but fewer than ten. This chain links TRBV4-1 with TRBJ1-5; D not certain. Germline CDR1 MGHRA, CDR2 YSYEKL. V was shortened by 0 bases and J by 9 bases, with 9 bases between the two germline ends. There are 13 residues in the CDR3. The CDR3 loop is CASSQDWLRPQHF. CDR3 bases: TGCGCCAGCAGCCAAGATTGGCTACGGCCCCAGCATTTT.

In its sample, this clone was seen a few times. CDR3: CASSLDVGGQETQYF. The CDR3 bases are TGTGCCAGCAGCTTGGACGTCGGAGGACAAGAGACCCAGTACTTC. The gene calls are TRBV5-4 and TRBJ2-5; D may be TRBD2 (5 bases). The germline gives CDR1 SGHNT, CDR2 YYREEE (reference sequence). V dropped 0 bases and J dropped 2 bases, with 11 bases sitting between them. The CDR3 contains 15 residues.